This T cell receptor (beta chain) was recovered during a study of T-cell memory formation after mild COVID-19. This clonotype was counted between two and nine times. The antigen remains undetermined. Findings and caveats of the study: Certain responding clones were present in pre-infection memory, suggesting participation of cross-reactive memory.

TCRdb redid the calling of the 5' RACE reads with MiXCR, one entry per CDR3 protein. The sample has 200,000 to 250,000 distinct CDR3 sequences, about 27% seen once; the top ten hold over 9.5%. Germline V gene sequence: CDR1 LGHNA, CDR2 YNFKEQ. V gave up 0 bases and J gave up 2 bases, with 11 bases separating them. The CDR3 covers 16 residues. The V call is TRBV4-2, the J call TRBJ2-1; D possibly corresponds to TRBD2 (6 bases). The TCR was taken from an adult woman who had mild COVID-19 (a few samples of this study predate the infection). Cell type and time point are not known. The sequencing sample was made of PBMCs or a T cell subset sorted from them (not recorded which). The CDR3 reads CASSQEGGVPYNEQFF. CDR3 DNA: TGTGCCAGCAGCCAAGAGGGCGGGGTGCCCTACAATGAGCAGTTCTTC.